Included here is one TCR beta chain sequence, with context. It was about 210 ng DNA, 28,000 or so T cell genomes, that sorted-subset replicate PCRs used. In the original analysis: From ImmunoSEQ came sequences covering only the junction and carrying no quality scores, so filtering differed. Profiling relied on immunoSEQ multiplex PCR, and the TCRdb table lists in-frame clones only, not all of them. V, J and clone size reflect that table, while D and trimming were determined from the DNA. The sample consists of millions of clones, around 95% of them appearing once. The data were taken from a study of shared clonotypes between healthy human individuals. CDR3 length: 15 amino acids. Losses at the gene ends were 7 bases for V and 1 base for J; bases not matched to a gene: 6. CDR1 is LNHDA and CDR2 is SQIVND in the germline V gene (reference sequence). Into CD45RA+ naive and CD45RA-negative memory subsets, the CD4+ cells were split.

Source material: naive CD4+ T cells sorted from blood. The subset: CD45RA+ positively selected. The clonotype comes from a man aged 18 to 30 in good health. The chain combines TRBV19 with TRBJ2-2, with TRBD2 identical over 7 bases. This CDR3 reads CASNPSGVNTGELFF. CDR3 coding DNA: TGTGCCAGTAATCCCAGCGGGGTGAACACCGGGGAGCTGTTTTTT.